The 32 T cell receptor gamma chains below were found in one sample sequenced in a study of gamma-delta T cells after stem cell transplantation. TCRdb re-processed the RT-PCR reads via CATT. The profile shows approximately 1,800 gamma-chain clones, less than 3.5% of them singletons. The sequenced material came from gamma-delta T cells. These receptor sequences come from a human donor. It is not recorded whose cells these are; they may come from a transplant donor.

This clone is large by share. Other DNA sequences in this specimen translate into the identical CDR3. The genes are TRGV2 and TRGJ1 or TRGJ2. This CDR3 is built from 11 residues. With 4 bases clipped from V and 7 bases from J, the junction kept 4 bases outside the gene matches. Germline V gene data show CDR1 as EGSNGY and CDR2 as YDSYNSKV. CDR3 sequence: CATWERYKKLF. As DNA, the CDR3 is TGTGCCACCTGGGAACGGTATAAGAAACTCTTT.

Relative to its sample, this clone is medium-sized (0.01 to 0.1%). The V and J genes are TRGV9 and TRGJ1 or TRGJ2. Germline V gives CDR1 GITISATS, CDR2 ISYDGTV (reference sequence). This CDR3 comprises 16 residues. Germline trimming cut 0 bases from V and 5 bases from J; bases unmatched to any gene: 13. CDR3 DNA sequence: TGTGCCTTGTGGGAGGTGATAATTTGTTGCGATTATAAGAAACTCTTT. This translates into CALWEVIICCDYKKLF.

By its share, this clone is medium-sized. This chain connects TRGV9 to TRGJ1 or TRGJ2. This CDR3 region has 9 residues. The junction had 4 bases not matched to a gene; V was cut back by 5 bases and J by 12 bases. From germline, CDR1 is GITISATS and CDR2 ISYDGTV (reference sequence). DNA for the CDR3: TGTGCCTTGTGGGGTGGGAAACTCTTT. Translating it yields CALWGGKLF.

This clone was seen a handful of times. This may be a read error: a much more frequent sequence differs by one nucleotide. This sample also contains other DNA sequences that code for the same CDR3. CDR3 in DNA: TGTGCCTTGTGGGAGCCTGGAGAGTTGGGCAAAAAAATCAAGGTATTT. Translated, it gives CALWEPGELGKKIKVF. The chain links TRGV9 to TRGJP. Germline V lookup: CDR1 GITISATS, CDR2 ISYDGTV (reference sequence). This CDR3 is built from 16 residues. V trimming: 3 bases; J trimming: 6 bases; junction bases outside the gene matches: 5.

As for this clone: A single base separates this from a much larger clone, so it may be a read error. This specimen includes other DNA sequences encoding the same CDR3. The J gene is TRGJP, the V gene TRGV9. Germline values: CDR1 GITISATS, CDR2 ISYDGTV (reference sequence). The CDR3 contains 16 residues. CDR3 nucleotides: TGTGCCCTGTGGGAGCACCAAGAGTTGGGCAAAAAAATCAAGGTATTT. Amino acids: CALWEHQELGKKIKVF.

This clone ranks as medium-sized (0.01 to 0.1%). The same CDR3 can be traced to other DNA sequences in this sample. The J gene is TRGJ1 or TRGJ2, the V gene TRGV2. After removal of 0 bases from V and 7 bases from J, the junction contained 6 bases not matched to a gene. Per germline, CDR1 EGSNGY and CDR2 YDSYNSKV. The length of the CDR3 is 13 residues. The chain's CDR3 is CATWDGPRYKKLF. The DNA of the CDR3 is TGTGCCACCTGGGACGGGCCTCGGTATAAGAAACTCTTT.

As DNA, the CDR3 is TGTGCCTTGTGGGACCCCCAGTTGGGCAAAAAAATCAAGGTATTT. It is translated as CALWDPQLGKKIKVF. The gene calls are TRGV9 and TRGJP. Germline V gene sequence: CDR1 GITISATS, CDR2 ISYDGTV (reference sequence). The CDR3 has 15 amino acids. V gave up 4 bases and J gave up 8 bases; unmatched junction bases: 5.

Comments on this clone: A single base is all that separates this from a far larger clone, so a read error is likely. This same CDR3 is encoded by further DNA sequences in the sample. CDR3 protein: CALWEQQELGKKIKVF. The CDR3 DNA sequence: TGTGCCTTGTGGGAGCAACAAGAGTTGGGCAAAAAAATCAAGGTGTTT. This chain joins TRGV9 and TRGJP. The germline gives CDR1 GITISATS, CDR2 ISYDGTV (reference sequence). The CDR3 has 16 residues.

By its share, this clone is medium-sized. A read error is possible here, since a much larger clone lies one base away. This rearrangement joins TRGV9 to TRGJP. CDR1 is GITISATS, CDR2 ISYDGTV, per germline (reference sequence). CDR3 length: 16 amino acids. Trimming cost V 0 bases and J 9 bases; bases outside gene matches: 5. The CDR3 nucleotides are TGTGCCTTGTGGGAGGTGCGGGTGTTGGGCAAAAAAATCAAGGTATTT. Protein product: CALWEVRVLGKKIKVF.

This clone is medium-sized. The chain is built from TRGV2 and TRGJ1 or TRGJ2. The J segment lost 3 bases and the V segment lost 9 bases, leaving 5 bases of the junction unmatched. This CDR3 has 11 amino acids. CDR1 is EGSNGY, CDR2 YDSYNSKV, per germline. The DNA for the CDR3 is TGTGCCACCCCCTTTTATTATAAGAAACTCTTT. This translates into CATPFYYKKLF.

By share of the sample, this clone is medium-sized. This rearrangement joins TRGV9 to TRGJ1 or TRGJ2. The CDR3 totals 11 residues. Germline assignment: CDR1 GITISATS and CDR2 ISYDGTV (reference sequence). After removal of 2 bases from V and 12 bases from J, the junction contained 7 bases not matched to a gene. The CDR3 region is CALWEAVGKLF. The DNA for the CDR3 is TGTGCCTTGTGGGAGGCAGTAGGGAAACTCTTT.

By sample fraction, this clone is medium-sized (0.01 to 0.1%). This chain uses TRGV3 with TRGJ1 or TRGJ2. Trimming removed 2 bases from V and 1 base from J; junction bases left unmatched: 2. This CDR3 has 13 residues. In germline, CDR1 is VTNTFY, CDR2 YDVSTARD (reference sequence). The CDR3 here is CATWDKNYYKKLF. CDR3 DNA sequence: TGTGCCACCTGGGACAAAAATTATTATAAGAAACTCTTT.

A note on this clone: This may come from a read error, since a much larger clone is one base off. This sample includes further DNA sequences coding for the same CDR3. The chain links TRGV2 to TRGJ1 or TRGJ2. The trim removed 0 bases at V and 7 bases at J, leaving 6 bases unmatched. The CDR3 covers 13 residues. Germline V lookup: CDR1 EGSNGY, CDR2 YDSYNSKV. CDR3 sequence reads: CATWDGLGYKKLF. In nucleotides, the CDR3 is TGTGCCACCTGGGACGGGCTGGGCTATAAGAAACTCTTT.

By sample fraction, this clone is medium-sized. This same CDR3 is encoded by further DNA sequences in the sample. The chain joins TRGV9 to TRGJP. The J segment lost 7 bases and the V segment lost 0 bases, leaving 6 bases of the junction unmatched. Per the germline V gene, CDR1 is GITISATS and CDR2 is ISYDGTV (reference sequence). The CDR3 is made up of 17 amino acids. CDR3 in amino acids: CALWEVRRELGKKIKVF. The DNA of the CDR3 is TGTGCCTTGTGGGAGGTGCGGAGGGAGTTGGGCAAAAAAATCAAGGTATTT.

In regard to this clone: The TCRdb protein comes from a much larger clone and disagrees with this DNA's translation at residue 3, likely due to a read error; the protein given here is derived from the DNA. The J gene is TRGJ1 or TRGJ2, the V gene TRGV8. After removal of 12 bases from V and 0 bases from J, the junction contained 11 bases not matched to a gene. The CDR3 runs 13 residues. Germline V lookup: CDR1 VENAVY, CDR2 YDSYNSRV. Written as DNA, the CDR3 is TGTGCCGCCCAGGGGGTGAATTATTATAAGAAACTCTTT. This encodes CAAQGVNYYKKLF.

This clone was found a few times. This DNA's translation and the protein TCRdb lists, from a much larger clone, do not match at residue 10, likely due to a read error; the protein shown is translated from the DNA. The chain recombines TRGV9 with TRGJP. The CDR3 is made up of 17 amino acids. Germline-derived CDR1 and CDR2 are GITISATS and ISYDGTV (reference sequence). The chain's CDR3 is CALWEAMQEWGKKIKVF. CDR3 nucleotide sequence: TGTGCCTTGTGGGAGGCTATGCAAGAGTGGGGCAAAAAAATCAAGGTATTT.

Sample share makes this clone large. The genes are TRGV2 and TRGJP2. Germline lookup yields CDR1 EGSNGY and CDR2 YDSYNSKV. Trimming at V came to 12 bases and at J to 0 bases, leaving 16 bases not matched to a gene. The CDR3 sequence is 16 residues long. The CDR3 DNA reads as TGTGCCCCCCGATATCGACCATATAGTAGTGATTGGATCAAGACGTTT. Protein sequence: CAPRYRPYSSDWIKTF.

A remark on this clone: The TCRdb record carries a much larger clone's protein, which differs from this DNA's translation at residue 6; a read error is the likely cause, and the protein listed here is the DNA translation. The chain uses TRGV9 and TRGJ1 or TRGJ2. In germline, CDR1 is GITISATS, CDR2 ISYDGTV (reference sequence). The CDR3 is made up of 15 amino acids. The junction had 12 bases not matched to a gene; V was cut back by 2 bases and J by 5 bases. The CDR3 bases are TGTGCCTTGTGGGAGGCGCAAACCCTGCATTATAAGAAACTCTTT. It specifies CALWEAQTLHYKKLF.

On this clone: At one end, the junction sequence differs from germline, possibly due to a read error. Different DNA sequences within this sample yield the same CDR3. CDR3 amino acids: CALWAIPQELGKKIKVF. The CDR3 DNA reads as TGTGCCTTGTGGGCGATACCTCAAGAGCTGGGCAAAAAAATCAAGGTATTT. The chain couples TRGV9 to TRGJP. This CDR3 has 17 residues. Germline lookup yields CDR1 GITISATS and CDR2 ISYDGTV (reference sequence).

This clone has a handful of counts. TCRdb shows a much larger clone's protein in place of this DNA's translation, and the two differ at residue 3, likely through a read error; the protein shown is translated from the DNA. The chain carries TRGV4 and TRGJ1 or TRGJ2. The CDR3 totals 14 residues. Germline lookup yields CDR1 EGSTGY and CDR2 YDSYTSSV. The CDR3 region is CAAWDGPDYYKKLF. The DNA for the CDR3 is TGTGCCGCCTGGGATGGACCTGATTATTATAAGAAACTCTTT.

This clone qualifies as medium-sized. The V gene is TRGV3, the J gene TRGJ1 or TRGJ2. V was clipped by 3 bases and J by 2 bases; unmatched bases: 1. Germline-derived CDR1 and CDR2 are VTNTFY and YDVSTARD (reference sequence). This CDR3 has 12 amino acids. CDR3: CATWDYYYKKLF. The DNA for the CDR3 is TGTGCCACCTGGGACTATTATTATAAGAAACTCTTT.

This clone is large within its sample. The rearrangement joins TRGV3 to TRGJ1 or TRGJ2. The CDR3 loop spans 10 amino acids. In germline, CDR1 is VTNTFY, CDR2 YDVSTARD (reference sequence). V gave up 4 bases and J gave up 12 bases; unmatched junction bases: 6. CDR3 sequence reads: CATWEIRKLF. CDR3 DNA sequence: TGTGCCACCTGGGAAATCAGGAAACTCTTT.

A word on this clone: One base away lies a much larger clone, so this may be a sequencing read error. Different DNA sequences within this sample yield the same CDR3. The chain carries TRGV9 and TRGJP. From germline, CDR1 is GITISATS and CDR2 ISYDGTV (reference sequence). The trim removed 0 bases at V and 8 bases at J, leaving 13 bases unmatched. The CDR3 length is 19 residues. CDR3 sequence: CALWEVQSRGQLGKKIKVF. CDR3 nucleotide sequence: TGTGCCTTGTGGGAGGTGCAATCAAGGGGTCAGTTGGGCAAAAAAATCAAGGTATTT.

Concerning this clone: A much larger clonotype is one base distant, so this may be a read error. The V and J genes are TRGV9 and TRGJP. Germline loops: CDR1 GITISATS, CDR2 ISYDGTV (reference sequence). This CDR3 spans 19 amino acids. V shed 3 bases and J 5 bases; nucleotides not matched to a gene: 13. CDR3 sequence: CALWETTPREELGKKIKVF. The DNA for the CDR3 is TGTGCCTTGTGGGAGACTACCCCAAGGGAAGAGTTGGGCAAAAAAATCAAGGTATTT.

The chain uses TRGV8 and TRGJ1 or TRGJ2. The CDR3 is 14 residues long. Germline assignment: CDR1 VENAVY and CDR2 YDSYNSRV. The trim removed 4 bases at V and 0 bases at J, leaving 6 bases unmatched. CDR3 nucleotide sequence: TGTGCCACCTGGGACCTTTCGAATTATTATAAGAAACTCTTT. Its protein is CATWDLSNYYKKLF.

Sample share makes this clone hyperexpanded (1% or more). This same CDR3 is encoded by further DNA sequences in the sample. This sequence joins TRGV3 and TRGJ1 or TRGJ2. CDR1 and CDR2 from the germline V gene are VTNTFY and YDVSTARD (reference sequence). The ends lost 0 bases at V and 4 bases at J; junction bases unmatched: 3. This CDR3 contains 13 residues. The CDR3, as DNA: TGTGCCACCTGGGACAGGCTCTATTATAAGAAACTCTTT. This codes for CATWDRLYYKKLF.

This clone ranks as medium-sized. The chain carries TRGV9 and TRGJP. The CDR3 has 17 residues. Germline CDR1 GITISATS, CDR2 ISYDGTV (reference sequence). V trimming: 1 base; J trimming: 5 bases; junction bases outside the gene matches: 5. CDR3 amino acids: CALWEVEEELGKKIKVF. The DNA of the CDR3 is TGTGCCTTGTGGGAGGTTGAGGAAGAGTTGGGCAAAAAAATCAAGGTATTT.

A note on this clone: This DNA translates differently at residue 6 from the TCRdb protein, which is that of a much larger clone; a read error is likely, and the protein shown is the DNA's own translation. V is TRGV3 and J is TRGJ1 or TRGJ2. CDR3 length equals 14 residues. V lost 3 bases to trimming and J lost 6 bases; unmatched junction nucleotides: 11. The germline V gene encodes CDR1 VTNTFY and CDR2 YDVSTARD (reference sequence). The DNA for the CDR3 is TGTGCCACCTGGGACGGGTTTCGGGGTTATAAGAAACTCTTT. This translates into CATWDGFRGYKKLF.

This clone is classed as medium-sized. This chain connects TRGV9 to TRGJP. Trimming at V came to 1 base and at J to 9 bases, leaving 9 bases not matched to a gene. Germline assignment: CDR1 GITISATS and CDR2 ISYDGTV (reference sequence). The CDR3 loop spans 17 amino acids. CDR3 in DNA: TGTGCCTTGTGGGAGGTAGATGCGGGGTTGGGCAAAAAAATCAAGGTATTT. Protein sequence: CALWEVDAGLGKKIKVF.

This clone has more than one count but fewer than ten. This chain joins TRGV9 and TRGJP. J lost 7 bases, V lost 4 bases, and 4 bases had no gene match. The CDR3 length is 15 residues. The germline CDR1 and CDR2 sequences are GITISATS and ISYDGTV (reference sequence). The CDR3 here is CALWDVELGKKIKVF. The DNA of the CDR3 is TGTGCCTTGTGGGATGTTGAGTTGGGCAAAAAAATCAAGGTATTT.

By sample share, this clone is medium-sized. Additional DNA sequences in this sample encode the identical CDR3. The V gene is TRGV9, the J gene TRGJP. This CDR3 is 17 amino acids long. Looked up from germline, CDR1 is GITISATS and CDR2 is ISYDGTV (reference sequence). V was clipped by 1 base and J by 4 bases; unmatched bases: 4. CDR3 in amino acids: CALWEVSQELGKKIKVF. The CDR3 DNA follows: TGTGCCTTGTGGGAGGTATCTCAAGAGTTGGGCAAAAAAATCAAGGTATTT.

This clone is medium-sized. This chain links TRGV3 with TRGJ1 or TRGJ2. CDR3 length equals 14 residues. V gave up 1 base and J gave up 0 bases; unmatched junction bases: 3. Germline assignment: CDR1 VTNTFY and CDR2 YDVSTARD (reference sequence). The CDR3 region is CATWDSVNYYKKLF. The CDR3 DNA reads as TGTGCCACCTGGGACAGTGTGAATTATTATAAGAAACTCTTT.